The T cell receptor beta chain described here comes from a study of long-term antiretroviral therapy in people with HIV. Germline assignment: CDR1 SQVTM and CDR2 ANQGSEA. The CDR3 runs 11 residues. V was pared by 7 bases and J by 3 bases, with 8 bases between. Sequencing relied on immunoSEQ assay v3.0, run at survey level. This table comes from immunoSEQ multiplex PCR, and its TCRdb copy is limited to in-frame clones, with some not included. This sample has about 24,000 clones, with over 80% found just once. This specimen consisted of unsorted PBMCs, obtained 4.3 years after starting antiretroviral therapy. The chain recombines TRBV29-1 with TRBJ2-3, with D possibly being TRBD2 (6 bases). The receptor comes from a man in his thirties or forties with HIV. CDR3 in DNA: TGCAGCGCCGGGACTACAGATACGCAGTATTTT. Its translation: CSAGTTDTQYF.